Sequencing of this T cell receptor beta chain was carried out in a study of blood T cell repertoires in COVID-19. The overall study: Samples taken during acute and convalescent COVID-19 were collected in the United States, Italy and Spain.

V gave up 2 bases and J gave up 4 bases; unmatched junction bases: 4. The CDR3 sequence is 14 residues long. The V gene's germline CDR1 is LNHDA and CDR2 SQIVND (reference sequence). TCRdb's copy holds only in-frame clones and misses some; the assay was immunoSEQ multiplex PCR. The sample has hundreds of thousands of clones; around four fifths are singletons. The chain joins TRBV19 to TRBJ1-1, with 7 bases identical to TRBD1. Sequencing was done on a sample of peripheral blood. The TCR sequence derives from a woman in her 70s with acute or convalescent COVID-19. DNA of the CDR3: TGTGCCAGTAGTATAAGGGGGCGAGGCACTGAAGCTTTCTTT. It translates to CASSIRGRGTEAFF.